Below, one T cell receptor (beta chain) is given with its context. Its antigen is still unknown. UMI-tagged 5'RACE template switching yielded the TCR beta cDNA. After re-calling the 5' RACE reads, TCRdb lists one entry per CDR3 protein, DNA absent. This sample's table has roughly 420,000 distinct CDR3 sequences. The data are from a study of T cells expressing NK-cell markers. Germline V gene sequence: CDR1 SGHAT, CDR2 FQNNGV. The CDR3 is made up of 19 amino acids. Overall study results and limits: In several donors, these clonotypes also led the CD3+CD56-NKG2C+ fraction. Of the CD8+ T cells in 5 to 7 donors, about 1.0-7.0% belonged to dominant NKG2C+ clonotypes.

The chain carries TRBV11-2 and TRBJ2-4; no DNA is available, so the TRBD1 call from TCRdb remains unchecked. The source of this sequence is a woman between 18 and 75 years old in good health. Sequencing used blood T cells: a sorted CD56 or NKG2C T cell subset, CD4+ or CD8+ T cells, or bulk PBMC T cells (not recorded which). The CDR3: CASSFDRGQPKLAKNIQYF.